These 13 T cell receptor beta chains were sequenced from one sample in a study of T-cell memory formation after mild COVID-19. One entry per CDR3 protein results from TCRdb running MiXCR on the 5' RACE reads. The sample holds about 150,000 distinct CDR3 sequences, about 14% seen once. Sequenced: PBMCs or a T cell subset sorted from them (not recorded which). All receptors derive from an adult woman who had mild COVID-19 (a few samples of this study predate the infection). Cell type and time point are not known.

The chain uses TRBV6-6 and TRBJ1-1; D not resolved. The CDR3 extends over 15 amino acids. V lost 0 bases and J lost 4, with 12 bases in between. From germline, CDR1 is MNHNY and CDR2 SVGAGI (reference sequence). CDR3 sequence: CASSYSGSLPTEAFF. The CDR3 nucleotides are TGTGCCAGCAGTTACTCCGGCAGCCTCCCCACTGAAGCTTTCTTT.

The chain carries TRBV24-1 and TRBJ2-1; 9 nucleotides match TRBD2. CDR1 is KGHDR and CDR2 is SFDVKD in the germline V gene. The CDR3 covers 15 residues. Germline trimming cut 7 bases from V and 7 bases from J; bases unmatched to any gene: 10. The CDR3 region is CATSSAGGPGNEQFF. The CDR3 nucleotides are TGTGCCACCAGCAGTGCGGGAGGGCCGGGGAATGAGCAGTTCTTC.

The chain recombines TRBV7-9 with TRBJ2-1; 15 nucleotides agree with TRBD2. The CDR3 sequence is 16 residues long. V shed 4 bases and J 9 bases; nucleotides not matched to a gene: 7. Germline V gives CDR1 SEHNR, CDR2 FQNEAQ (reference sequence). The CDR3: CASSSRTSGRATEQFF. CDR3 DNA sequence: TGTGCCAGCAGCTCTCGGACTAGCGGGAGGGCCACTGAGCAGTTCTTC.

This clonotype was observed a few times. V gene TRBV20-1 combines with J gene TRBJ2-7; the D gene is possibly TRBD1 (6 bases). Germline V gene lookup returns CDR1 DFQATT and CDR2 SNEGSKA (reference sequence). The CDR3 has 14 residues. V dropped 1 base and J dropped 6 bases, with 16 bases sitting between them. The CDR3 nucleotides read TGCAGTGCTAGAGCTGGACAGCTGGTGGCCGAGCAGTACTTC. This translates into CSARAGQLVAEQYF.

The CDR3 DNA follows: TGTGCCAGCAGCTCCCCTCCCCCGAGCAGGGGGAGGTTGACAGATACGCAGTATTTT. Its protein is CASSSPPPSRGRLTDTQYF. This chain joins TRBV5-5 and TRBJ2-3; D possibly corresponds to TRBD1 (7 bases). This CDR3 is built from 19 residues. Germline values: CDR1 SGHKS, CDR2 YYEKEE (reference sequence). Trimming removed 3 bases from V and 3 bases from J, with 26 bases in between.

The gene calls are TRBV5-1 and TRBJ2-2, with TRBD2 identical over 7 bases. V lost 4 bases and J lost 6; bases outside the gene matches: 15. This CDR3 region has 17 residues. CDR1 is SGHRS, CDR2 YFSETQ, per germline. CDR3 coding DNA: TGCGCCAGCAGCCCGGAGGCCAGGACTAGAGGGGCCGGGGAGCTGTTTTTT. Protein sequence: CASSPEARTRGAGELFF.

This chain links TRBV13 with TRBJ2-1; D possibly corresponds to TRBD1 (6 bases). The germline V gene encodes CDR1 PRHDT and CDR2 FYEKMQ (reference sequence). The length of the CDR3 is 15 residues. Trimming removed 10 bases from V and 2 bases from J, with 18 bases in between. CDR3 region: CATLNRDTPYNEQFF. The CDR3 DNA is TGTGCCACCCTCAACCGGGACACTCCCTACAATGAGCAGTTCTTC.

The DNA of the CDR3 is TGCGCCAGCAGCGAATACAGGGGCGGTAATGAAAAACTGTTTTTT. As protein: CASSEYRGGNEKLFF. This chain joins TRBV5-1 and TRBJ1-4; 7 bases align to TRBD1. The J segment lost 4 bases and the V segment lost 4 bases, leaving 7 bases of the junction unmatched. Germline-derived CDR1 and CDR2 are SGHRS and YFSETQ. This CDR3 has 15 residues.

This chain joins TRBV9 and TRBJ2-7, with TRBD1 identical over 7 bases. The germline V gene encodes CDR1 SGDLS and CDR2 YYNGEE. The CDR3 length is 14 residues. Trimming removed 3 bases from V and 5 bases from J; junction bases left unmatched: 8. The CDR3 nucleotides read TGTGCCAGCAGCGCAGGGGGTGGGAGCGACGAGCAGTACTTC. Translation: CASSAGGGSDEQYF.

The rearrangement joins TRBV24-1 to TRBJ2-3; D possibly matches TRBD1 or TRBD2 (5 bases each). The CDR3 is 17 amino acids. Deletions cut 3 bases from V and 0 bases from J, with 15 bases between. The V gene's germline CDR1 is KGHDR and CDR2 SFDVKD. The CDR3 sequence is CATSDLGTAASTDTQYF. The CDR3 DNA sequence: TGTGCCACCAGTGATCTTGGGACCGCCGCTAGCACAGATACGCAGTATTTT.

The J gene is TRBJ2-7, the V gene TRBV20-1; D is possibly TRBD1 (6 bases). CDR3 length: 13 residues. The V gene lost 6 bases and the J gene lost 2 bases, with 14 bases spanning the gap. CDR1 DFQATT and CDR2 SNEGSKA come from the germline V gene (reference sequence). CDR3 protein: CSARRQEPYEQYF. The CDR3 DNA is TGCAGTGCCCGACGACAGGAACCCTACGAGCAGTACTTC.

This clonotype was found a few times. The gene calls are TRBV6-6 and TRBJ1-5, with 7 bases aligning to TRBD1. The CDR3 runs to 14 residues. J was trimmed by 5 bases and V by 4 bases; bases with no gene match: 5. Germline V gene data show CDR1 as MNHNY and CDR2 as SVGAGI (reference sequence). The CDR3 coding sequence is TGTGCCAGCAGTTCTGAGAGGGGGCATCAGCCCCAGCATTTT. Translated: CASSSERGHQPQHF.

The J gene is TRBJ1-1, the V gene TRBV5-1; TRBD1 matches 12 bases. The CDR3 contains 16 residues. V was clipped by 0 bases and J by 5 bases; unmatched bases: 5. Germline loops: CDR1 SGHRS, CDR2 YFSETQ. The CDR3 spells CASSLGRDRGRTEAFF. For the CDR3, the DNA is TGCGCCAGCAGCTTGGGCCGGGACAGGGGGCGGACTGAAGCTTTCTTT.